In its sample, the clone carrying this T cell receptor (beta chain) was seen many times. Its target is not known. The data originate from a study of early T cells in non-severe SARS-CoV-2 infection. Findings of the study overall: Private and CD4 specificities were missed by VDJdb matching, which favored anti-spike CD8 responses.

MiXCR was run by TCRdb on the 5' RACE reads, yielding one entry per CDR3 protein. Of fewer than 80,000 distinct CDR3 sequences listed, approximately 13% are singletons. The CDR3 spans 14 residues. V was pared by 8 bases and J by 0 bases, with 2 bases of the junction left unmatched. Looked up from germline, CDR1 is SNHLY and CDR2 is FYNNEI. The source material was whole blood. This sequence was found in an adult who was a healthcare worker with PCR-confirmed SARS-CoV-2 infection or an uninfected control (not recorded which). V is TRBV2 and J is TRBJ2-1; 9 nucleotides line up with TRBD2. The CDR3 protein is CASQTSGSYNEQFF. The CDR3, as DNA: TGTGCCAGCCAGACTAGCGGCTCCTACAATGAGCAGTTCTTC.